Listed below are T cell receptor beta chains from one sample, sequenced in a study of Ad26.COV2.S vaccination and SARS-CoV-2 variants. Clones were read by immunoSEQ multiplex PCR, and TCRdb kept only the in-frame ones, dropping some. The sample contains 440,000 or so clones, around 91% of which appear only once. Sequences were derived from peripheral blood, sampled in a trial of Ad26.COV2.S vaccine versus placebo. These receptors originate from a person between 18 and 65 years old who received the Ad26.COV2.S COVID-19 vaccine or a placebo. Both conserved end residues are part of each CDR3. Each record gives: clone size, V gene, D gene, J gene, CDR3 protein, CDR3 DNA. The D gene is left open where the match is weak. Part of the rows lack a size; the others show once, few, many or a class for expanded clones.

.,TRBV12-5,TRBD1,TRBJ2-1,CASGLVRGHYNEQFF,TGTGCTAGTGGTTTGGTCAGGGGGCATTACAATGAGCAGTTCTTC
.,TRBV29-1,.,TRBJ2-5,CSVRTAPGTQYF,TGCAGCGTAAGGACCGCCCCCGGGACCCAGTACTTC
.,TRBV2,TRBD1,TRBJ1-1,CASSFDRAGAFF,TGTGCCAGCAGTTTTGACAGGGCGGGAGCTTTCTTT
.,TRBV6-2/TRBV6-3,TRBD2,TRBJ2-7,CASSYPQGLAGGGWYYEQYF,TGTGCCAGCAGTTACCCGCAGGGACTAGCGGGAGGGGGCTGGTACTACGAGCAGTACTTC
.,TRBV7-9,TRBD2,TRBJ2-1,CASSLAPGLAGEWEQFF,TGTGCCAGCAGCTTAGCCCCGGGACTAGCGGGAGAATGGGAGCAGTTCTTC
.,TRBV28,TRBD1,TRBJ2-7,CASRQTGFYEQYF,TGTGCCAGCAGGCAGACAGGGTTTTACGAGCAGTACTTC
.,TRBV11-2,.,TRBJ1-2,CASSPMRGVNYGYTF,TGTGCCAGCAGCCCTATGAGGGGGGTTAACTATGGCTACACCTTC
.,TRBV7-3,.,TRBJ2-1,CASSLQGNEQFF,TGTGCCAGCAGCTTACAGGGTAACGAGCAGTTCTTC
few,TRBV18,.,TRBJ1-2,CASSPEVIYGYTF,TGTGCCAGCTCCCCCGAGGTAATCTATGGCTACACCTTC
.,TRBV10-3,.,TRBJ2-7,CAISESGQGFSYEQYF,TGTGCCATCAGTGAGTCAGGCCAGGGGTTCTCCTACGAGCAGTACTTC
.,TRBV7-8,.,TRBJ2-7,CASSLVDGAYEQYF,TGTGCCAGCAGCTTAGTTGACGGCGCCTACGAGCAGTACTTC
.,TRBV18,.,TRBJ2-3,CASSPTATPFTDTQYF,TGTGCCAGCTCACCAACAGCCACCCCTTTCACAGATACGCAGTATTTT
.,TRBV27,TRBD2,TRBJ2-1,CASSHSKASGRNEQFF,TGTGCCAGCTCCCATTCGAAAGCTAGCGGGAGGAATGAGCAGTTCTTC
.,TRBV27,.,TRBJ2-3,CASSLLPETDDTQYF,TGTGCCAGCAGTTTATTGCCGGAAACTGACGATACGCAGTATTTT
.,TRBV5-1,.,TRBJ1-3,CASSLLDGSSGNTIYF,TGCGCCAGCAGCCTTCTTGACGGCAGCTCTGGAAACACCATATATTTT
.,TRBV28,TRBD1,TRBJ2-5,CASSLNRGPRGETQYF,TGTGCCAGCAGTTTGAACAGGGGCCCGAGGGGAGAGACCCAGTACTTC
.,TRBV5-4,.,TRBJ2-4,CASSYGGGSLIKNIQYF,TGTGCCAGCAGCTACGGGGGCGGGAGCCTCATCAAAAACATTCAGTACTTC
.,TRBV4-1,TRBD1,TRBJ1-4,CASSQTGWELFF,TGCGCCAGCAGCCAGACAGGGTGGGAACTGTTTTTT
.,TRBV7-2,TRBD2,TRBJ2-3,CASTPLSRLAEPTDTQYF,TGTGCCAGCACCCCTCTGTCGAGACTAGCGGAACCCACAGATACGCAGTATTTT
.,TRBV10-3,.,TRBJ1-1,CATTMTGVNTEAFF,TGTGCCACCACAATGACAGGAGTGAACACTGAAGCTTTCTTT
.,TRBV6-2/TRBV6-3,TRBD1,TRBJ2-1,CASSRDRYNEQFF,TGTGCCAGCAGTCGGGACAGGTACAATGAGCAGTTCTTC
.,TRBV4-1,TRBD1,TRBJ1-2,CASSLTPTGGFYGYTF,TGCGCCAGCAGCCTGACTCCCACAGGGGGCTTTTATGGCTACACCTTC
.,TRBV29-1,TRBD1,TRBJ2-4,CSVEDAGQGVAKNIQYF,TGCAGCGTTGAAGACGCGGGACAGGGGGTAGCCAAAAACATTCAGTACTTC
.,TRBV28,.,TRBJ1-4,CASSLLGGKLFF,TGTGCCAGCAGTTTACTTGGTGGAAAACTGTTTTTT
.,TRBV28,.,TRBJ2-1,CASITPGLKNNEQFF,TGTGCCAGCATCACACCGGGACTCAAGAACAATGAGCAGTTCTTC
.,TRBV4-3,.,TRBJ2-2,CASSQDVRGRELFF,TGCGCCAGCAGCCAAGATGTTCGAGGGCGGGAGCTGTTTTTT
.,TRBV28,.,TRBJ2-7,CASSLLGAEAFYEQYF,TGTGCCAGCAGTTTACTAGGGGCAGAGGCGTTCTACGAGCAGTACTTC
.,TRBV7-2,.,TRBJ1-1,CASSLLTVNTEAFF,TGTGCCAGCAGCTTACTTACAGTGAACACTGAAGCTTTCTTT
.,TRBV5-4,.,TRBJ1-1,CASSLDLAGGNTEAFF,TGTGCCAGCAGCTTGGATTTGGCCGGGGGGAACACTGAAGCTTTCTTT
.,TRBV29-1,TRBD1,TRBJ1-1,CSVAGQGFVAFF,TGCAGCGTTGCCGGACAGGGATTTGTAGCTTTCTTT
.,TRBV5-1,.,TRBJ2-2,CASNSDGGTGELFF,TGCGCCAGCAACTCCGATGGTGGCACCGGGGAGCTGTTTTTT
.,TRBV6-6,.,TRBJ1-1,CASSYPSTSTEAFF,TGTGCCAGCAGTTACCCGAGTACGAGCACTGAAGCTTTCTTT
.,TRBV11-2,.,TRBJ2-3,CASSFPRVDTDTQYF,TGTGCCAGCAGCTTCCCTAGGGTTGACACAGATACGCAGTATTTT
.,TRBV28,.,TRBJ1-2,CASSRRNYGYTF,TGTGCCAGCAGTCGACGGAACTATGGCTACACCTTC
.,TRBV28,.,TRBJ2-2,CASSLAGRYTGELFF,TGTGCCAGCAGTTTGGCGGGGCGCTACACCGGGGAGCTGTTTTTT
.,TRBV7-2,.,TRBJ2-1,CASSNPSVSYNEQFF,TGTGCCAGCAGCAACCCTAGCGTCTCCTACAATGAGCAGTTCTTC
.,TRBV5-1,.,TRBJ1-4,CASSLGTATNEKLFF,TGCGCCAGCAGCTTGGGGACAGCAACTAATGAAAAACTGTTTTTT
.,TRBV7-8,.,TRBJ2-1,CASSLDGGRNEQFF,TGTGCCAGCAGCTTAGACGGGGGGCGAAATGAGCAGTTCTTC
.,TRBV7-6,.,TRBJ2-7,CASSIEIGTGSYEQYF,TGTGCCAGCAGCATAGAGATCGGGACGGGATCCTACGAGCAGTACTTC
.,TRBV6-5,.,TRBJ1-1,CASSYRTEYTEAFF,TGTGCCAGCAGTTATCGGACGGAATACACTGAAGCTTTCTTT
.,TRBV5-5,.,TRBJ1-5,CASSPGGRDAISLF,TGTGCCAGCAGCCCTGGGGGCAGAGACGCCATTAGCCTTTTT
once,TRBV5-1,TRBD2,TRBJ2-3,CASSLAGLSTDTQYF,TGCGCCAGCAGTTTAGCGGGGCTTAGCACAGATACGCAGTATTTT
.,TRBV10-3,TRBD1,TRBJ1-1,CAISETGGTEAFF,TGTGCCATCAGTGAGACAGGGGGCACTGAAGCTTTCTTT
.,TRBV28,TRBD1,TRBJ2-7,CASSYPGQGYEQYF,TGTGCCAGCAGTTATCCGGGACAGGGCTACGAGCAGTACTTC
.,TRBV19,TRBD2,TRBJ2-1,CASSIGEIAGGKWFF,TGTGCCAGTAGTATTGGAGAAATAGCGGGAGGGAAATGGTTCTTC
.,TRBV28,TRBD1,TRBJ2-7,CASSTQGVGRYEQYF,TGTGCCAGCAGTACACAGGGGGTAGGAAGATACGAGCAGTACTTC
.,TRBV5-4,TRBD2,TRBJ2-1,CASSSGGLQQFF,TGTGCCAGCAGCTCGGGAGGGTTGCAGCAGTTCTTC